This T cell receptor (beta chain) appears in the sequencing data of a study of beta chain features in type 1 diabetes. This CDR3 contains 15 residues. The V end lost 4 bases, the J end lost 0 bases, and 13 bases lay between the germline ends. Germline V gene data show CDR1 as SGDLS and CDR2 as YYNGEE. As every portion of the isolated RNA was reverse transcribed, the sequencing read expressed TCRB transcripts. Repertoires were generated with immunoSEQ multiplex PCR, while TCRdb's copy carries only in-frame clones and drops some. This table holds a few hundred thousand clones, roughly 12% found once. Each population that was sorted was more than 98% pure.

This TCR was recovered from a young man in good health. Sequenced sample: naive CD4+ T cells from blood. The chain joins TRBV9 to TRBJ1-1, with D unclear. Here the CDR3 reads CASSRTPGMNTEAFF. The CDR3 DNA sequence: TGTGCCAGCAGCCGTACCCCGGGAATGAACACTGAAGCTTTCTTT.